The 8 T cell receptor beta chains below were found in one sample sequenced in a study of cytomegalovirus exposure and HLA in healthy donors. The PCR contained 60 Vbeta and 13 Jbeta primers. Sequenced by immunoSEQ multiplex PCR; TCRdb stores in-frame clones only, minus some. The repertoire holds 130,000 to 150,000 clones, with roughly 79% as singletons. The source material was PBMCs. Source of these receptors: a woman between 40 and 55 years old in good health and CMV-seropositive.

This CDR3 is CAWSGGGGSGELFF. The CDR3 nucleotides are TGTGCCTGGAGTGGTGGGGGAGGGAGCGGGGAGCTGTTTTTT. The chain joins TRBV30 to TRBJ2-2, with 7 positions matching TRBD2. After removal of 1 base from V and 7 bases from J, the junction contained 6 bases not matched to a gene. The CDR3 length is 14 residues. CDR1 GTSNPN and CDR2 SVGIG come from the germline V gene (reference sequence). Complete variable domain (other parts from reference TRBV30 and TRBJ2-2): SQTIHQWPATLVQPVGSPLSLECTVEGTSNPNLYWYRQAAGRGLQLLFYSVGIGQISSEVPQNLSASRPQDRQFILSSKKLLLSDSGFYLCAWSGGGGSGELFFGEGSRLTVL.

Turning to this clone: The sample holds other DNA sequences that translate to the same CDR3. The chain has TRBV18 and TRBJ2-3; D uncertain. Germline CDR1 is KGHSH and CDR2 is LQKENI. CDR3 length: 11 amino acids. The V end lost 3 bases, the J end lost 6 bases, and 4 bases lay between the germline ends. CDR3 nucleotides: TGTGCCAGCTCACCGGCCGATACGCAGTATTTT. This translates into CASSPADTQYF.

The V call is TRBV19, the J call TRBJ1-2; D is unresolved. This CDR3 region has 11 residues. V gave up 6 bases and J gave up 6 bases, with 8 bases separating them. CDR1 and CDR2 (germline): LNHDA, SQIVND (reference sequence). The CDR3 DNA reads TGTGCCAGTAGGCGGCTGGATGGCTACACCTTC. Translating it yields CASRRLDGYTF.

This rearrangement joins TRBV2 to TRBJ2-2, with 12 bases lining up with TRBD2. This CDR3 region has 16 residues. The germline gives CDR1 SNHLY, CDR2 FYNNEI. The J segment lost 4 bases and the V segment lost 5 bases, leaving 5 bases of the junction unmatched. In DNA, the CDR3 is TGTGCCAGCAGTCCCCTAGCGGGGGGGCCCACCGGGGAGCTGTTTTTT. This gives the protein CASSPLAGGPTGELFF.

The V and J genes are TRBV5-1 and TRBJ1-3; no clear D. The germline V and J ends were trimmed by 0 bases and 0 bases, with 7 bases remaining between them. CDR1 SGHRS and CDR2 YFSETQ come from the germline V gene. This CDR3 contains 15 residues. CDR3 region: CASSLAGGSGNTIYF. CDR3 nucleotides: TGCGCCAGCAGCTTGGCCGGCGGCTCTGGAAACACCATATATTTT.

The chain joins TRBV30 to TRBJ2-1; 15 nucleotides match TRBD2. After removal of 5 bases from V and 12 bases from J, the junction contained 5 bases not matched to a gene. This CDR3 has 13 residues. Per germline, CDR1 GTSNPN and CDR2 SVGIG (reference sequence). Here the CDR3 reads CAWGLAGGAGQFF. The CDR3 DNA reads as TGTGCCTGGGGACTAGCGGGGGGGGCGGGGCAGTTCTTC.

The V gene is TRBV15, the J gene TRBJ1-5; D is unresolved. The CDR3 is 15 residues long. CDR1 LNHNV and CDR2 YYDKDF come from the germline V gene (reference sequence). V was pared by 4 bases and J by 1 base, with 11 bases between. CDR3: CATSNNRLSNQPQHF. Written as DNA, the CDR3 is TGTGCCACCAGCAATAATCGTTTGAGCAATCAGCCCCAGCATTTT.

The chain joins TRBV7-3 to TRBJ2-7, with D possibly being TRBD2 (6 bases). The germline CDR1 and CDR2 sequences are SGHTA and FQGTGA. The CDR3 length is 13 residues. V gave up 1 base and J gave up 6 bases, with 10 bases separating them. The CDR3 DNA is TGTGCCAGCAGCTTAAACAACGGGGGCGAGCAGTACTTC. Protein product: CASSLNNGGEQYF.